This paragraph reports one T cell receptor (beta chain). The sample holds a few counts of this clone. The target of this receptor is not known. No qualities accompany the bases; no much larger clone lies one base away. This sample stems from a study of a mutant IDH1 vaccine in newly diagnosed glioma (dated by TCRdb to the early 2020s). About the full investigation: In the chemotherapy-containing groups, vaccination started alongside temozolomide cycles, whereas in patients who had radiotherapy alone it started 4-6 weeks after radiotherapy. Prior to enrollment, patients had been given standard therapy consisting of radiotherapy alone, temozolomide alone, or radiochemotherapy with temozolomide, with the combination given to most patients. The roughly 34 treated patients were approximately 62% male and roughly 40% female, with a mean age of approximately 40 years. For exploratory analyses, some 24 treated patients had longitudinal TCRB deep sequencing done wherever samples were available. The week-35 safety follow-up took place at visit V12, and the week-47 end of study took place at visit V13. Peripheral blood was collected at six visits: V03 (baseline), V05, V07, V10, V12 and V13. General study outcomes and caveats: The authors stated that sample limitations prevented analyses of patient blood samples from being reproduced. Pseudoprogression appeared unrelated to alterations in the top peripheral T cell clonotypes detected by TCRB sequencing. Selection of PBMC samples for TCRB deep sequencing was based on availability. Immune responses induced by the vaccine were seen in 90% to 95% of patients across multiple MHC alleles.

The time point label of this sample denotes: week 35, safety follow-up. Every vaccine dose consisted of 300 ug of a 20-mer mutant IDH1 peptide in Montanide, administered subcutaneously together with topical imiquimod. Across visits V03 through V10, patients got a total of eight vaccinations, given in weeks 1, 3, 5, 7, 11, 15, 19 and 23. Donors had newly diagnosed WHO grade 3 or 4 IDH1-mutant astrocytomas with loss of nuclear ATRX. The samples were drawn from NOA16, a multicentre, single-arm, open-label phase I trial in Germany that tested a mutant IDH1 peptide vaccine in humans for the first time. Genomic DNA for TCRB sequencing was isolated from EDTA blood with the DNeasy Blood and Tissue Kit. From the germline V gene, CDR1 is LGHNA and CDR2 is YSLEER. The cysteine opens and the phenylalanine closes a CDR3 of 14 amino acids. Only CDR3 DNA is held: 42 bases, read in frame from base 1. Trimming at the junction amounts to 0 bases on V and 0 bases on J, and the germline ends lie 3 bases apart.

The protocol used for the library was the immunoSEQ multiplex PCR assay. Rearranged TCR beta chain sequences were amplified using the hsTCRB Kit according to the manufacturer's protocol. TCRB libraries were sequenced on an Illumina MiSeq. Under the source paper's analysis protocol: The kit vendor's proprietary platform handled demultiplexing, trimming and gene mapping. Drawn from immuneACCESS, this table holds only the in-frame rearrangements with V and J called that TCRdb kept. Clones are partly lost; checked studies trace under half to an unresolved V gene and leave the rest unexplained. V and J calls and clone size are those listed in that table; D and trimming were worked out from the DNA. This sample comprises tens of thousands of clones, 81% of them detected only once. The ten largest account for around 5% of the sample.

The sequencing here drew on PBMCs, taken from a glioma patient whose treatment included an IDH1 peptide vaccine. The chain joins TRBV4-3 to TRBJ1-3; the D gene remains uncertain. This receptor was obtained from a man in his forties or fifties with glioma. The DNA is TGCGCCAGCAGCCAAGATCTCTCTGGAAACACCATATATTTT. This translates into CASSQDLSGNTIYF.